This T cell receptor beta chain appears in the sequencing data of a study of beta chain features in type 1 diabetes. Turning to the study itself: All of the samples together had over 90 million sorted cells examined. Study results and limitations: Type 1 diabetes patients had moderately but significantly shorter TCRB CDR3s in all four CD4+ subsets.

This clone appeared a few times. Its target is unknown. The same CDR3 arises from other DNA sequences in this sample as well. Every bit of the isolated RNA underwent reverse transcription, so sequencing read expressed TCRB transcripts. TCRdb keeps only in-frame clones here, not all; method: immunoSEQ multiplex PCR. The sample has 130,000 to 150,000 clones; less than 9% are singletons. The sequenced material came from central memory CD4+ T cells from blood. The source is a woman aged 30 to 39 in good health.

The CDR3 DNA sequence: TGCGCCAGCAGCTTGGGGACAGGGGATTATAGCAATCAGCCCCAGCATTTT. It yields the protein CASSLGTGDYSNQPQHF. The V gene is TRBV5-1, the J gene TRBJ1-5; 9 bases map to TRBD1. The trim removed 0 bases at V and 0 bases at J, leaving 4 bases unmatched. The CDR3 loop spans 17 amino acids. CDR1 is SGHRS and CDR2 is YFSETQ in the germline V gene.